These T cell receptor beta chains were read from a single sample in a study of cytomegalovirus exposure and HLA in healthy donors. TCRdb's table, derived via immunoSEQ multiplex PCR, lists solely in-frame clones and lacks some. This repertoire shows about 99,000 clones, around 73% found once; its top ten account for 3% to 3.5%. Sequenced: PBMCs. The receptors stem from a middle-aged man in good health and CMV-seronegative. Each CDR3 is given with its conserved first and last residue. Each record gives: J gene, V gene, clone size, D gene, CDR3 protein, CDR3 DNA. The D gene is left open where the match is weak. Clone size is shown for a subset of rows, as once, few, many or a class of expanded clone.

j_gene: TRBJ1-1
v_gene: TRBV30
abundance: NA
d_gene: NA
CDR3aa: CAWSKSGGRTEAFF
CDR3nt: TGTGCCTGGAGCAAAAGTGGGGGGAGAACTGAAGCTTTCTTT

j_gene: TRBJ2-3
v_gene: TRBV7-6
abundance: NA
d_gene: TRBD2
CDR3aa: CASSSHPPRLAGGPGDTQYF
CDR3nt: TGTGCCAGCAGCTCCCATCCTCCGAGACTAGCGGGAGGGCCGGGAGATACGCAGTATTTT

j_gene: TRBJ2-2
v_gene: TRBV29-1
abundance: NA
d_gene: TRBD2
CDR3aa: CSVKLAGGRSTGELFF
CDR3nt: TGCAGCGTTAAACTAGCGGGAGGTCGTAGCACCGGGGAGCTGTTTTTT

j_gene: TRBJ2-7
v_gene: TRBV30
abundance: NA
d_gene: TRBD1
CDR3aa: CAWRTGISYEQYF
CDR3nt: TGTGCCTGGAGGACAGGGATTTCCTACGAGCAGTACTTC

j_gene: TRBJ2-4
v_gene: TRBV14
abundance: NA
d_gene: TRBD2
CDR3aa: CASSSRGGAKNIQYF
CDR3nt: TGTGCCAGCTCGAGTCGGGGGGGAGCCAAAAACATTCAGTACTTC

j_gene: TRBJ2-5
v_gene: TRBV11-1
abundance: few
d_gene: NA
CDR3aa: CASSLRRGLQETQYF
CDR3nt: TGTGCCAGCAGCTTACGGCGGGGCCTCCAAGAGACCCAGTACTTC

j_gene: TRBJ1-2
v_gene: TRBV6-1
abundance: few
d_gene: NA
CDR3aa: CASSVGAHRGYTF
CDR3nt: TGTGCCAGCAGCGTGGGGGCGCATCGTGGCTACACCTTC

j_gene: TRBJ2-3
v_gene: TRBV2
abundance: NA
d_gene: TRBD1
CDR3aa: CASKTGSDTQYF
CDR3nt: TGTGCCAGCAAGACAGGGTCGGATACGCAGTATTTT

j_gene: TRBJ1-5
v_gene: TRBV6-6
abundance: NA
d_gene: TRBD1
CDR3aa: CASSYSRQGQPQHF
CDR3nt: TGTGCCAGCAGTTACTCGAGACAGGGGCAGCCCCAGCATTTT

j_gene: TRBJ1-2
v_gene: TRBV5-1
abundance: NA
d_gene: TRBD1
CDR3aa: CASSRGQGDNGYTF
CDR3nt: TGCGCCAGCAGCCGGGGACAGGGGGATAATGGCTACACCTTC

j_gene: TRBJ2-3
v_gene: TRBV5-1
abundance: NA
d_gene: TRBD1
CDR3aa: CASSLGDRDADTQYF
CDR3nt: TGCGCCAGCAGCTTAGGGGACAGGGATGCAGATACGCAGTATTTT

j_gene: TRBJ2-7
v_gene: TRBV10-1
abundance: NA
d_gene: TRBD2
CDR3aa: CASSGPAGGYSYEQYF
CDR3nt: TGCGCCAGCAGTGGTCCAGCGGGAGGATACTCCTACGAGCAGTACTTC

j_gene: TRBJ2-3
v_gene: TRBV5-6
abundance: NA
d_gene: TRBD1
CDR3aa: CASSSGTVTDTQYF
CDR3nt: TGTGCCAGCAGTTCCGGGACAGTCACAGATACGCAGTATTTT

j_gene: TRBJ1-5
v_gene: TRBV28
abundance: NA
d_gene: TRBD1
CDR3aa: CASSITGGWSNQPQHF
CDR3nt: TGTGCCAGCAGTATTACAGGGGGATGGAGCAATCAGCCCCAGCATTTT

j_gene: TRBJ2-1
v_gene: TRBV10-3
abundance: NA
d_gene: TRBD2
CDR3aa: CAISSSGGDNEQFF
CDR3nt: TGTGCCATCAGCTCTAGCGGGGGGGACAATGAGCAGTTCTTC

j_gene: TRBJ2-2
v_gene: TRBV5-1
abundance: few
d_gene: NA
CDR3aa: CASSFRGNTGELFF
CDR3nt: TGCGCCAGCAGCTTCCGGGGGAACACCGGGGAGCTGTTTTTT

j_gene: TRBJ1-1
v_gene: TRBV30
abundance: NA
d_gene: NA
CDR3aa: CAWSVFPGNTEAFF
CDR3nt: TGTGCCTGGAGTGTATTCCCGGGGAACACTGAAGCTTTCTTT

j_gene: TRBJ2-5
v_gene: TRBV9
abundance: few
d_gene: NA
CDR3aa: CASSVAFTGSQETQYF
CDR3nt: TGTGCCAGCAGCGTAGCTTTTACAGGGTCCCAAGAGACCCAGTACTTC

j_gene: TRBJ2-7
v_gene: TRBV7-6
abundance: NA
d_gene: TRBD1
CDR3aa: CASSFLPDRGSSYEQYF
CDR3nt: TGTGCCAGCAGCTTCTTGCCAGACAGGGGGTCCTCCTACGAGCAGTACTTC

j_gene: TRBJ2-1
v_gene: TRBV11-2
abundance: NA
d_gene: NA
CDR3aa: CASSPRSAGSNEQFF
CDR3nt: TGTGCCAGCAGCCCCAGGTCCGCGGGATCAAATGAGCAGTTCTTC

j_gene: TRBJ2-3
v_gene: TRBV27
abundance: NA
d_gene: NA
CDR3aa: CASSSRGAGTDTQYF
CDR3nt: TGTGCCAGCAGTTCCCGGGGGGCTGGCACAGATACGCAGTATTTT

j_gene: TRBJ1-1
v_gene: TRBV27
abundance: NA
d_gene: TRBD1
CDR3aa: CASSWDRYTEAFF
CDR3nt: TGTGCCAGCAGCTGGGACAGGTACACTGAAGCTTTCTTT

j_gene: TRBJ2-7
v_gene: TRBV6-6
abundance: few
d_gene: NA
CDR3aa: CASSRAGTYEQYF
CDR3nt: TGTGCCAGCAGTCGGGCGGGGACCTACGAGCAGTACTTC

j_gene: TRBJ2-7
v_gene: TRBV10-3
abundance: once
d_gene: NA
CDR3aa: CAIQQGSYEQYF
CDR3nt: TGTGCCATCCAACAGGGTTCCTACGAGCAGTACTTC

j_gene: TRBJ1-6
v_gene: TRBV10-3
abundance: NA
d_gene: TRBD1
CDR3aa: CAIRDRLDSPLHF
CDR3nt: TGTGCCATCCGGGACAGGTTAGATTCACCCCTCCACTTT

j_gene: TRBJ1-5
v_gene: TRBV19
abundance: NA
d_gene: TRBD1
CDR3aa: CASKQGRLGNQPQHF
CDR3nt: TGTGCCAGTAAACAGGGGCGGTTGGGCAATCAGCCCCAGCATTTT

j_gene: TRBJ1-6
v_gene: TRBV7-9
abundance: NA
d_gene: NA
CDR3aa: CASSPYVGNSPLHF
CDR3nt: TGTGCCAGCAGCCCATACGTCGGTAATTCACCCCTCCACTTT

j_gene: TRBJ2-2
v_gene: TRBV6-4
abundance: NA
d_gene: NA
CDR3aa: CASSSGNTGELFF
CDR3nt: TGTGCCAGCAGTAGCGGGAACACCGGGGAGCTGTTTTTT

j_gene: TRBJ1-3
v_gene: TRBV28
abundance: NA
d_gene: TRBD1
CDR3aa: CASTVTGRGNTIYF
CDR3nt: TGTGCCAGCACCGTGACAGGGAGAGGAAACACCATATATTTT

j_gene: TRBJ2-7
v_gene: TRBV19
abundance: few
d_gene: TRBD2
CDR3aa: CASSQRLLAGAYEQYF
CDR3nt: TGTGCCAGTAGCCAACGGCTGCTAGCGGGAGCCTACGAGCAGTACTTC

j_gene: TRBJ2-3
v_gene: TRBV5-4
abundance: few
d_gene: NA
CDR3aa: CASSSWASTDTQYF
CDR3nt: TGTGCCAGCAGCTCCTGGGCCAGCACAGATACGCAGTATTTT

j_gene: TRBJ1-1
v_gene: TRBV15
abundance: NA
d_gene: NA
CDR3aa: CATSRPDRNTEAFF
CDR3nt: TGTGCCACCAGCAGACCTGACAGGAACACTGAAGCTTTCTTT

j_gene: TRBJ2-7
v_gene: TRBV2
abundance: NA
d_gene: TRBD1
CDR3aa: CASSEARTGVEQYF
CDR3nt: TGTGCCAGCAGTGAAGCGCGGACAGGGGTTGAGCAGTACTTC

j_gene: TRBJ2-5
v_gene: TRBV9
abundance: NA
d_gene: NA
CDR3aa: CASSRQVAQETQYF
CDR3nt: TGTGCCAGCAGTAGACAGGTTGCCCAAGAGACCCAGTACTTC

j_gene: TRBJ2-1
v_gene: TRBV5-1
abundance: NA
d_gene: TRBD2
CDR3aa: CASSLELAGGNEQFF
CDR3nt: TGCGCCAGCAGCTTAGAACTAGCGGGGGGTAATGAGCAGTTCTTC

j_gene: TRBJ1-3
v_gene: TRBV5-6
abundance: NA
d_gene: NA
CDR3aa: CASSNPSGNTIYF
CDR3nt: TGTGCCAGCAGCAATCCCTCCGGAAACACCATATATTTT

j_gene: TRBJ2-7
v_gene: TRBV6-1
abundance: NA
d_gene: NA
CDR3aa: CASSSGEQGTYEQYF
CDR3nt: TGTGCCAGCAGTAGCGGAGAACAGGGCACCTACGAGCAGTACTTC

j_gene: TRBJ1-2
v_gene: TRBV7-2
abundance: few
d_gene: TRBD1
CDR3aa: CASSFLSTGGGYTF
CDR3nt: TGTGCCAGCAGCTTTTTGTCGACAGGGGGAGGCTACACCTTC

j_gene: TRBJ2-4
v_gene: TRBV19
abundance: few
d_gene: TRBD1
CDR3aa: CASQGAVKNIQYF
CDR3nt: TGTGCCAGTCAGGGGGCCGTCAAAAACATTCAGTACTTC

j_gene: TRBJ2-1
v_gene: TRBV19
abundance: NA
d_gene: NA
CDR3aa: CASSIVWGRHNEQFF
CDR3nt: TGTGCCAGTAGTATAGTCTGGGGGCGGCACAATGAGCAGTTCTTC

j_gene: TRBJ1-1
v_gene: TRBV29-1
abundance: NA
d_gene: TRBD1
CDR3aa: CSVEKAQGVAAEAFF
CDR3nt: TGCAGCGTTGAAAAAGCACAGGGGGTTGCCGCTGAAGCTTTCTTT

j_gene: TRBJ2-7
v_gene: TRBV7-7
abundance: once
d_gene: TRBD1
CDR3aa: CASSRPGQYSRSYF
CDR3nt: TGTGCTAGCAGCCGTCCGGGACAGTATAGTCGGAGCTACTTC

j_gene: TRBJ2-2
v_gene: TRBV6-6
abundance: NA
d_gene: NA
CDR3aa: CASSPTSGELFF
CDR3nt: TGTGCCAGCAGCCCTACTAGCGGGGAGCTGTTTTTT

j_gene: TRBJ1-6
v_gene: TRBV6-5
abundance: NA
d_gene: NA
CDR3aa: CASTRGYGNSPLHF
CDR3nt: TGTGCCAGCACGCGCGGGTATGGGAATTCACCCCTCCACTTT

j_gene: TRBJ1-1
v_gene: TRBV28
abundance: once
d_gene: NA
CDR3aa: CATLQGRDPEAFF
CDR3nt: TGTGCCACCCTCCAGGGGAGGGACCCTGAAGCTTTCTTT

j_gene: TRBJ1-6
v_gene: TRBV18
abundance: NA
d_gene: TRBD1
CDR3aa: CASSRTEGQGLNSPLHF
CDR3nt: TGTGCCAGCTCACGCACGGAGGGACAGGGTCTAAATTCACCCCTCCACTTT

j_gene: TRBJ2-2
v_gene: TRBV28
abundance: NA
d_gene: NA
CDR3aa: CASSFRAGELFF
CDR3nt: TGTGCCAGCAGTTTCAGGGCCGGGGAGCTGTTTTTT